This TCR beta chain emerged from a study of cytomegalovirus exposure and HLA in healthy donors. Across the whole study: An earlier analysis found 100 million or so unique TCR beta sequences from roughly 170 million T cells. General study results and limits: Across donors, presence/absence analyses took sequencing depth to be roughly uniform.

Notes on this clone: Its antigen is still unknown.

All donors participated as healthy donors of bone marrow. This PCR relied on a set of 60 Vbeta primers and 13 Jbeta primers. Data came from immunoSEQ multiplex PCR; TCRdb stores just in-frame clones and leaves some out. The data show about 180,000 clones, about 69% seen once. Material for sequencing was PBMCs. The sequence came from a male donor in good health and CMV-seronegative.

This CDR3 is CASSSREAVNTEAFF. CDR3 coding DNA: TGTGCCAGCAGTTCAAGAGAGGCAGTGAACACTGAAGCTTTCTTT. The chain links TRBV27 to TRBJ1-1, with D unresolved. V was trimmed by 4 bases and J by 0 bases, leaving 12 bases between them. The CDR3 runs 15 residues. Germline CDR1 MNHEY, CDR2 SMNVEV (reference sequence).